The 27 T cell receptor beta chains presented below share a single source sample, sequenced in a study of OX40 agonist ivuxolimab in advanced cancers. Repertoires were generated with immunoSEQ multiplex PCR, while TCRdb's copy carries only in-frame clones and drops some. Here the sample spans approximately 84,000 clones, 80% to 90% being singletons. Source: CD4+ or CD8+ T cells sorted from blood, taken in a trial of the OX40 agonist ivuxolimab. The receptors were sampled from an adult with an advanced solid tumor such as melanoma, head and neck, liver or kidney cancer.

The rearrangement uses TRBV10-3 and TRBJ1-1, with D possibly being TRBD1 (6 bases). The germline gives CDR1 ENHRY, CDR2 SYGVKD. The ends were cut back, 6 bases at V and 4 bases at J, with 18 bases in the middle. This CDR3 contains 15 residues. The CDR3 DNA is TGTGCCATCAGGCAAATACAGGGTAGGGGCACTGAAGCTTTCTTT. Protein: CAIRQIQGRGTEAFF.

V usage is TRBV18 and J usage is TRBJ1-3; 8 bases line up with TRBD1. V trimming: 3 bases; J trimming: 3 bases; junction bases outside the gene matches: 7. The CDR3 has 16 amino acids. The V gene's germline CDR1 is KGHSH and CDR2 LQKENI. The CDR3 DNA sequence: TGTGCCAGCTCACCCGTGGCAGGGGGCATTGGAAACACCATATATTTT. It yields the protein CASSPVAGGIGNTIYF.

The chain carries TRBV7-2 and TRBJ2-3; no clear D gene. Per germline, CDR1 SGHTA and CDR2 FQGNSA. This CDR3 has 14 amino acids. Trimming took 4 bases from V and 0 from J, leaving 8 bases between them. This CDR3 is CASSSRQSTDTQYF. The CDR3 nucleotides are TGTGCCAGCAGCTCTCGACAAAGCACAGATACGCAGTATTTT. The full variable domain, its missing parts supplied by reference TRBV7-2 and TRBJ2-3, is GAGVSQSPSNKVTEKGKDVELRCDPISGHTALYWYRQSLGQGLEFLIYFQGNSAPDKSGLPSDRFSAERTGGSVSTLTIQRTQQEDSAVYLCASSSRQSTDTQYFGPGTRLTVL.

The CDR3 DNA sequence: TGTGCCAGCAGTCCCGCAGCTCTCTACGAGCAGTACTTC. The encoded protein is CASSPAALYEQYF. The chain has TRBV11-1 and TRBJ2-7; D remains unclear. V was cut by 6 bases and J by 3 bases, with 12 bases left in between. There are 13 residues in the CDR3. CDR1 and CDR2 (germline): SGHAT, FQDESV (reference sequence).

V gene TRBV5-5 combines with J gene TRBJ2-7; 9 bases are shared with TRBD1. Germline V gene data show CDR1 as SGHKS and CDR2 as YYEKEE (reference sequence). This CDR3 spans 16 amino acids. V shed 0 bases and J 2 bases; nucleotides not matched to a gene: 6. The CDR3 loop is CASSLASGTGTYEQYV. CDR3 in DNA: TGTGCCAGCAGCTTGGCTAGTGGGACAGGGACCTACGAGCAGTACGTC.

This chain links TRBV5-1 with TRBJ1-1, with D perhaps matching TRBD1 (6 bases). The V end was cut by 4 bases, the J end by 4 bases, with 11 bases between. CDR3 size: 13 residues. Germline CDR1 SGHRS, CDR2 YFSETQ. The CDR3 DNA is TGCGCCAGCAGCCCAGGGGTTTCCACTGAAGCTTTCTTT. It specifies CASSPGVSTEAFF. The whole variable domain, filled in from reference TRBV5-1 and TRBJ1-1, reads KAGVTQTPRYLIKTRGQQVTLSCSPISGHRSVSWYQQTPGQGLQFLFEYFSETQRNKGNFPGRFSGRQFSNSRSEMNVSTLELGDSALYLCASSPGVSTEAFFGQGTRLTVV.

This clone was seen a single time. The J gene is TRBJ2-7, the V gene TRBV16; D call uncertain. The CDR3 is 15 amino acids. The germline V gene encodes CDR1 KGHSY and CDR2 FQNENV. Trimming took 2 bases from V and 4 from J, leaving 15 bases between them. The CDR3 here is CASSQPPRTQYEQYF. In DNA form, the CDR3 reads TGTGCCAGCAGCCAACCCCCCAGGACCCAATACGAGCAGTACTTC.

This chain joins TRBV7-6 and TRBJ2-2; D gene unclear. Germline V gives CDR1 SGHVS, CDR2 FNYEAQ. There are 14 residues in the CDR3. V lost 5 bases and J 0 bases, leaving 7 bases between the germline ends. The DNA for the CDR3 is TGTGCCAGCAGCCCGTTCGCGAACACCGGGGAGCTGTTTTTT. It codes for CASSPFANTGELFF.

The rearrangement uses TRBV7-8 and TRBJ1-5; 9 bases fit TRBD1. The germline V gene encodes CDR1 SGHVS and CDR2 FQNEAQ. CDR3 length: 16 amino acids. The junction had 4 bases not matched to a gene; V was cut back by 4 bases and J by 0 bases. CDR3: CASSYLQGASNQPQHF. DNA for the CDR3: TGTGCCAGCAGCTACCTACAGGGGGCTAGCAATCAGCCCCAGCATTTT.

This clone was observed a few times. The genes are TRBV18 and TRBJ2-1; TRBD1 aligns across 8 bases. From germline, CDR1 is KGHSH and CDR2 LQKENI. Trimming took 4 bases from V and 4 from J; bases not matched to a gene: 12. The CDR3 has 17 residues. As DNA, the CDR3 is TGTGCCAGCTCACGACAGGGGTCTCTTAATGGTTACAATGAGCAGTTCTTC. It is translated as CASSRQGSLNGYNEQFF.

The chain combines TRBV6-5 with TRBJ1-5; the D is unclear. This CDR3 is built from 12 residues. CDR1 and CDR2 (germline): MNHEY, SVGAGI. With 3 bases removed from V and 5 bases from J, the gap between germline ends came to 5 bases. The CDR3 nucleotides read TGTGCCAGCAGTTATAGGGATCAGCCCCAGCATTTT. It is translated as CASSYRDQPQHF.

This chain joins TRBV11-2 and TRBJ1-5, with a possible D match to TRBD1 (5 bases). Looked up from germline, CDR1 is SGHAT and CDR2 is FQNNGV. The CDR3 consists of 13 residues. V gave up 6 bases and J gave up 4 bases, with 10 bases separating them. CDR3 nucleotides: TGTGCCAGCAGTGACAGTACTAATCAGCCCCAGCATTTT. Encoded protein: CASSDSTNQPQHF.

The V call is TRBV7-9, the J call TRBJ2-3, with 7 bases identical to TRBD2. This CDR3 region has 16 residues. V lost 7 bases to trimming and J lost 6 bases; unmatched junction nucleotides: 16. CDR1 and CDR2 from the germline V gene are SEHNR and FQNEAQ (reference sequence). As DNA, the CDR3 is TGTGCCAGCATCCCCCGGGTGGGAGGGATCCGGGATACGCAGTATTTT. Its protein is CASIPRVGGIRDTQYF.

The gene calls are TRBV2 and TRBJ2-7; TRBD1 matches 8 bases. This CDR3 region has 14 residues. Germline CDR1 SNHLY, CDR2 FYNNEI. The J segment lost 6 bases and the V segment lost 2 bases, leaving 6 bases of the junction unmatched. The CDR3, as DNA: TGTGCCAGCAGTGAAACGGAGGACAGGGCCGAGCAGTACGTC. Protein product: CASSETEDRAEQYV.

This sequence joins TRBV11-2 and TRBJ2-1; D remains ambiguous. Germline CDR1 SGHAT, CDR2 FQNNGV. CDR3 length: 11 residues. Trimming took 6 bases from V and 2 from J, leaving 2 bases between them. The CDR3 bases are TGTGCCAGCAGTACCTACAATGAGCAGTTCTTC. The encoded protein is CASSTYNEQFF.

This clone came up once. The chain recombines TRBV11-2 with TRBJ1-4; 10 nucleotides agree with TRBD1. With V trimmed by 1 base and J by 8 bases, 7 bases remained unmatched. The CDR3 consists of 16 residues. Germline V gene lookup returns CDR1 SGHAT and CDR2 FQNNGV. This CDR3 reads CASSLGGTGAREKLFF. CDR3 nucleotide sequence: TGTGCCAGCAGCTTAGGGGGGACAGGGGCGCGCGAAAAACTGTTTTTT.

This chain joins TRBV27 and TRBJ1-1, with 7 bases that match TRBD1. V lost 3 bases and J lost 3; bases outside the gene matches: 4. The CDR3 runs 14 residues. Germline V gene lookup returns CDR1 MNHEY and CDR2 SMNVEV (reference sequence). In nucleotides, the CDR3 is TGTGCCAGCAGTTTCGGGGACAGACACACTGAAGCTTTCTTT. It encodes CASSFGDRHTEAFF.

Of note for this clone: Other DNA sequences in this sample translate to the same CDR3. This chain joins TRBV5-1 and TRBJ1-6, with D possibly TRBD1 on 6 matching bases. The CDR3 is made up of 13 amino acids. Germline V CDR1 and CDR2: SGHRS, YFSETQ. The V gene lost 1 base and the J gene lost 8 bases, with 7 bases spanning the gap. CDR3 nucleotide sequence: TGCGCCAGCAGCTTGTCAGGGGATTCACCCCTCCACTTT. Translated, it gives CASSLSGDSPLHF.

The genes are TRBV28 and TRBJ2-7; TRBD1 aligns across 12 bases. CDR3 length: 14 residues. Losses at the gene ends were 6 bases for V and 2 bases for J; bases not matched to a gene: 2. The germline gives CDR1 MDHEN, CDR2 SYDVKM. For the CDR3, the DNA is TGTGCCAGCAGGGGACAGGGGGCAACCTACGAGCAGTACGTC. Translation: CASRGQGATYEQYV.

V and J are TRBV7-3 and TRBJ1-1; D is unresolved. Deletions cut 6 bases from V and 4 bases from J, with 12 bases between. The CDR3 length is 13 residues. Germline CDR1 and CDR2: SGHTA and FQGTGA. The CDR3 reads CASSSQEGTEAFF. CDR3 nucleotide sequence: TGTGCCAGCAGTTCGCAGGAGGGCACTGAAGCTTTCTTT.

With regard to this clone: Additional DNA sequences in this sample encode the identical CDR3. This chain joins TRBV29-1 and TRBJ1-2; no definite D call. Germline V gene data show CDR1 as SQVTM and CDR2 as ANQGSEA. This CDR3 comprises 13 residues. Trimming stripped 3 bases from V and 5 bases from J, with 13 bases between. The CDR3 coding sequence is TGCAGCGTTGATGGGGTTGGGAAGTATGGCTACACCTTC. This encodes CSVDGVGKYGYTF.

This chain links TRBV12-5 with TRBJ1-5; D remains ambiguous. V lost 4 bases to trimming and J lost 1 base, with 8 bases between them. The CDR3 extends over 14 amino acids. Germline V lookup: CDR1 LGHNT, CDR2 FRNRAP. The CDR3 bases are TGTGCTAGTGGTTCCGGGAGCAGCAATCAGCCCCAGCATTTT. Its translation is CASGSGSSNQPQHF.

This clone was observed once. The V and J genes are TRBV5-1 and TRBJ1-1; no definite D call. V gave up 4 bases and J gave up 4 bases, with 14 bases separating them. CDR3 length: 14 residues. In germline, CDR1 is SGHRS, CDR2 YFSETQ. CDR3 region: CASSVDAAGTEAFF. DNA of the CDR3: TGCGCCAGCAGCGTTGACGCGGCCGGCACTGAAGCTTTCTTT.

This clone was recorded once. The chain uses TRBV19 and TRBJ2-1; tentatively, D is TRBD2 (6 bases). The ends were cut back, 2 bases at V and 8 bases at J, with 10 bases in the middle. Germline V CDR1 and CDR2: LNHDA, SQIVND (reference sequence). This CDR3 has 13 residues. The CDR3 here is CASSILASDEQFF. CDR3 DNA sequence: TGTGCCAGTAGTATACTAGCTAGCGATGAGCAGTTCTTC. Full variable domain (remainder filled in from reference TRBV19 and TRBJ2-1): DGGITQSPKYLFRKEGQNVTLSCEQNLNHDAMYWYRQDPGQGLRLIYYSQIVNDFQKGDIAEGYSVSREKKESFPLTVTSAQKNPTAFYLCASSILASDEQFFGPGTRLTVL.

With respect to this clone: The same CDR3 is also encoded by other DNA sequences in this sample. The CDR3 is CASSEDRVGEQYF. The CDR3 DNA follows: TGTGCCAGCAGTGAAGATAGGGTGGGCGAGCAGTACTTC. V gene TRBV2 combines with J gene TRBJ2-7; D gene ambiguous. V lost 1 base to trimming and J lost 6 bases, with 10 bases between them. Germline V gene lookup returns CDR1 SNHLY and CDR2 FYNNEI. The CDR3 is made up of 13 amino acids.

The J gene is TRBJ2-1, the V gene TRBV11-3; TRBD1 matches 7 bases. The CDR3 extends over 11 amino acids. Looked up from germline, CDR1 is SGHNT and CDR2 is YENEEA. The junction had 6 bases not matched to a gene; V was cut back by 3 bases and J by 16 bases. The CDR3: CASSFRGGLFF. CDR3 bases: TGTGCCAGCAGCTTTAGAGGGGGCCTATTCTTC.

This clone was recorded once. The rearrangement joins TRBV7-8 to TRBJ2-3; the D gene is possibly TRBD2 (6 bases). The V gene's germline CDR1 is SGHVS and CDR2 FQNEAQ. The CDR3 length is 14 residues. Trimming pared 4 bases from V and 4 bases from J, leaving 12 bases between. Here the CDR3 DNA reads TGTGCCAGCAGCTCTAGGGGCGGGGCAGATACGCAGTATTTT. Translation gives CASSSRGGADTQYF.